This entry is about one T cell receptor beta chain. These data are taken from a study of CD8 T cells in Susac syndrome. The V gene's germline CDR1 is DFQATT and CDR2 SNEGSKA (reference sequence). The CDR3 is 15 residues long. Trimming left V 0 bases short and J 6 bases short, with 18 bases between. Random hexamers primed reverse transcription of roughly 0.5 to 1 ug RNA. TCRdb itself ran the immunoSEQ multiplex PCR reads through MiXCR, one entry per CDR3 protein. Among just over 300,000 distinct CDR3 sequences listed, about 91% were seen once. The TCR comes from a human donor with multiple sclerosis. Sequencing was done on a sample of CD4+ T cells from PBMCs. The J gene is TRBJ2-7, the V gene TRBV20-1; D may be TRBD2 (6 bases). The CDR3 bases are TGCAGTGCTAGAGAGCCGACTAGACCGGTGGGCGAGCAGTACTTC. Amino acid sequence: CSAREPTRPVGEQYF.